This T cell receptor beta chain was identified in a study of Tregs in tolerant kidney transplant recipients. Study conclusions and caveats: Few patients were studied, so findings need validation in larger groups. This study did not directly address biological reproducibility. Tregs expanded with activated donor B cells seemed most donor-specific.

For this clone: Its antigen is unidentified.

Related graft donors supplied nonmyeloablative bone marrow transplants, and mixed chimerism was transient. Unstimulated Tregs (CD4+CD25+CD127-) and CD4+CD25- non-Tregs were sorted from PBMCs. Clones were sequenced by immunoSEQ multiplex PCR, and TCRdb holds only the in-frame ones, with some missing. The sample includes about 81,000 clones, around nine tenths of them seen just once. Source: CD4+ T cells from blood (PBMCs), taken 24 months after the transplant. The receptor was derived from a human patient who received a combined kidney and bone marrow transplant. Some of the T cells may derive from the graft donor.

CDR3: CAWAGSGGNEQFF. The CDR3 region has the DNA TGTGCCTGGGCGGGGTCTGGGGGGAATGAGCAGTTCTTC. The rearrangement links TRBV30 to TRBJ2-1, with D maybe TRBD2 (6 bases). Trimming removed 5 bases from V and 7 bases from J, with 15 bases in between. CDR1 is GTSNPN and CDR2 is SVGIG in the germline V gene (reference sequence). There are 13 residues in the CDR3.